This T cell receptor beta chain was obtained from a study of T-cell memory formation after mild COVID-19. Employing constant-segment primers, 5'RACE generated TCR alpha and TCR beta cDNA libraries bearing sample barcodes and UMIs. TCRdb fed the 5' RACE reads into MiXCR, producing one record per CDR3 protein. Among 100,000 to 130,000 distinct CDR3 sequences listed, 15% to 20% were seen once. Trimming stripped 2 bases from V and 4 bases from J, with 8 bases between. CDR1 is MNHEY, CDR2 SVGAGI, per germline. The CDR3 contains 13 residues. This clonotype was found a few times. The sequence was collected from a man in his late teens or twenties who had mild COVID-19 (a few samples of this study predate the infection). Cell type and time point are not known. The specimen sequenced was PBMCs or a T cell subset sorted from them (not recorded which). The chain couples TRBV6-5 to TRBJ1-2; D is unresolved. The CDR3 sequence: CASSYAESYGYTF. CDR3 nucleotide sequence: TGTGCCAGCAGTTACGCCGAGAGCTATGGCTACACCTTC.